Here is one TCR beta chain with its context. Its antigen is unknown. The data derive from a study of T cell responses to AZD1222 COVID-19 vaccine. Findings and limits, study-wide: With dominance at 160-218 and 743-854, vaccine-associated CD4 TCRs spanned spike. None of the repertoires were sampled until the peak T cell response had passed. Baseline seropositivity characterized only six AZD1222 recipients. Unmutated variant regions are reportedly the target of nearly half of TCRs that are spike-specific.

Sequencing used immunoSEQ multiplex PCR; TCRdb keeps in-frame clones, though not all of them. The sample has some 150,000 clones, more than 75% seen once. V was cut by 5 bases and J by 8 bases, with 19 bases left in between. Germline assignment: CDR1 SGHVS and CDR2 FQNEAQ. This CDR3 region has 16 residues. The clonotype comes from an adult who received the AZD1222 COVID-19 vaccine. Here the sequenced sample was peripheral blood, taken 28 days after the second AZD1222 dose. The chain carries TRBV7-8 and TRBJ1-6; D is unresolved. Here the CDR3 DNA reads TGTGCCAGCAGCACCTCCTCGGACCCACGCGATTCACCCCTCCACTTT. Its protein is CASSTSSDPRDSPLHF.